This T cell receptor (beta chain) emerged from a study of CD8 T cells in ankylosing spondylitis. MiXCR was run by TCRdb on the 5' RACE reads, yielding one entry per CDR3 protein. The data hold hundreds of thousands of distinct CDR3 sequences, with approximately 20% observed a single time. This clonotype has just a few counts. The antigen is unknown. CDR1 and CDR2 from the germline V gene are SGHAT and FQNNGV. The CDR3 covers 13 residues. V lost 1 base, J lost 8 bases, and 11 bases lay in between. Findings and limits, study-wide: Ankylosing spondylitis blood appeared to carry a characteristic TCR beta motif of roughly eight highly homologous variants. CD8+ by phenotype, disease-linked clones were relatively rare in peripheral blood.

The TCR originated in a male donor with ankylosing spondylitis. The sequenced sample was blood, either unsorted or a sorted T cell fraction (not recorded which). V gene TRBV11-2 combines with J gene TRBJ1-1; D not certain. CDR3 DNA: TGTGCCAGCAGCTTAGTGGTGGAAGGGGAAGCTTTCTTT. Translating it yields CASSLVVEGEAFF.